A single sample gave rise to the 6 T cell receptor beta chains below, sequenced in a study of T cells in women clearing cervical HPV infection. Method: immunoSEQ multiplex PCR; TCRdb's copy keeps in-frame clones and lacks some. The listing contains 30,000 to 35,000 clones. The source material was blood buffy coat. The source of these receptors is a woman aged 18 to 69 with a cervical HPV16 infection that either progressed to CIN3+ or cleared (not recorded which).

Points on this clone: Read sequence stops 3 residues before the CDR3 end, and the germline J gene provides the missing end. V gene TRBV14 combines with J gene TRBJ2-1; D is possibly TRBD2 (5 bases). Germline CDR1 reads SGHDN; CDR2 reads FVKESK. The CDR3 length is 18 residues. With 0 bases removed from V and 0 bases from J, the gap between germline ends came to 15 bases. CDR3 region: CASSQERGAKSSYNEQFF. The part of the CDR3 DNA that was read is TGTGCCAGCAGCCAAGAACGGGGAGCTAAGTCCTCCTACAATGAG.

On this clone: Sequencing ends 3 residues short of the CDR3 end; the germline J gene provides the rest. This chain uses TRBV18 with TRBJ1-5; D is perhaps TRBD1 (6 bases). Trimming took off 2 bases at V and 0 bases at J, with 8 bases between the two ends. The germline V gene has CDR1 KGHSH and CDR2 LQKENI. CDR3 length: 15 residues. CDR3 DNA (partial): TGTGCCAGCTCACCAGGACAGTATAGCAATCAGCCC. It translates to CASSPGQYSNQP. The whole CDR3 is CASSPGQYSNQPQHF. The full variable domain, with the rest looked up from reference TRBV18 and TRBJ1-5, is NAGVMQNPRHLVRRRGQEARLRCSPMKGHSHVYWYRQLPEEGLKFMVYLQKENIIDESGMPKERFSAEFPKEGPSILRIQQVVRGDSAAYFCASSPGQYSNQPQHFGDGTRLSIL.

Incomplete CDR3 DNA: TGTGCCAGCTCACCAGGCCAGGGGGCCGGTGGC. Translating it yields CASSPGQGAGG. The full CDR3 is CASSPGQGAGGYTF. The chain couples TRBV18 to TRBJ1-2, with 8 nucleotides matching TRBD1. Coverage ceases 3 residues before the CDR3 finishes, and the germline J gene fills in the end. CDR1 is KGHSH and CDR2 is LQKENI in the germline V gene. The CDR3 contains 14 residues. With V trimmed by 2 bases and J by 7 bases, 6 bases remained unmatched.

Concerning this clone: The read stops 3 residues short of the end of the CDR3; the missing end is completed from the germline J gene. This chain uses TRBV4-1 with TRBJ2-5; 9 bases are a match to TRBD2. From germline, CDR1 is MGHRA and CDR2 YSYEKL. This CDR3 has 16 residues. The trim removed 4 bases at V and 2 bases at J, leaving 8 bases unmatched. CDR3 DNA (partial): TGCGCCAGCAGCCTTATAAGGGGACTAGCTCAAGAGACC. The encoded protein is CASSLIRGLAQET. The complete CDR3 reads CASSLIRGLAQETQYF.

In regard to this clone: The CDR3 end falls 3 residues outside the read, so it is completed with the germline J gene. V usage is TRBV29-1 and J usage is TRBJ2-2, with 7 bases matching TRBD2. Trimming at V came to 4 bases and at J to 7 bases, leaving 12 bases not matched to a gene. Germline loops: CDR1 SQVTM, CDR2 ANQGSEA. The CDR3 loop spans 15 amino acids. The CDR3 DNA, read in part, is TGCAGCGTTGCTATCACGGGGAGGGCATTCGGGGAG. Translated, it gives CSVAITGRAFGE. The whole CDR3 protein is CSVAITGRAFGELFF.

Concerning this clone: The read terminates 3 residues before the CDR3 end, so the remaining end is supplied by the germline J gene. The V call is TRBV7-8, the J call TRBJ1-1, with 7 nucleotides matching TRBD1. Trimming removed 5 bases from V and 5 bases from J; junction bases left unmatched: 2. CDR3 length equals 12 residues. Germline loops: CDR1 SGHVS, CDR2 FQNEAQ. The sequenced part of the CDR3 DNA is TGTGCCAGCAGCGTCAGGGGGACTGAA. It is translated as CASSVRGTE. The entire CDR3 protein is CASSVRGTEAFF.